One sample yielded the 28 T cell receptor beta chains listed below, sequenced in a study of blood T cell repertoires in COVID-19. Sequencing was performed with immunoSEQ multiplex PCR; in TCRdb, only in-frame clones are kept and a portion is missing. The sample consists of tens of thousands of clones, 90% of them appearing once. Specimen: peripheral blood. Receptors were obtained from a human donor in a cohort sampled during active COVID-19.

V and J are TRBV7-9 and TRBJ2-3; tentatively, D is TRBD2 (6 bases). Germline V lookup: CDR1 SEHNR, CDR2 FQNEAQ (reference sequence). Trimming pared 10 bases from V and 3 bases from J, leaving 8 bases between. The CDR3 spans 11 residues. CDR3 nucleotide sequence: TGTGCCACCGGGAGAACAGATACGCAGTATTTT. Its protein product is CATGRTDTQYF.

This clone was counted a single time. The genes are TRBV24-1 and TRBJ1-5; D is undetermined. V lost 4 bases and J lost 5, with 5 bases in between. CDR3 length: 12 residues. Germline CDR1 KGHDR, CDR2 SFDVKD. The CDR3 loop reads CATSDPDQPQHF. CDR3 in DNA: TGTGCCACCAGTGACCCAGATCAGCCCCAGCATTTT.

The genes are TRBV2 and TRBJ1-4, with TRBD1 matching over 9 bases. Germline V CDR1 and CDR2: SNHLY, FYNNEI. The CDR3 loop spans 16 amino acids. Losses at the gene ends were 7 bases for V and 7 bases for J; bases not matched to a gene: 13. CDR3 sequence reads: CASNPGTGKLAEKLFF. The CDR3 nucleotides are TGTGCCAGCAATCCCGGGACAGGGAAGCTCGCTGAAAAACTGTTTTTT.

This chain joins TRBV9 and TRBJ1-5; a weak D match, TRBD1 (5 bases). Germline CDR1 and CDR2: SGDLS and YYNGEE. The CDR3 consists of 13 residues. The V gene lost 0 bases and the J gene lost 6 bases, with 7 bases spanning the gap. CDR3 nucleotide sequence: TGTGCCAGCAGCGTAGGGCAGGGTCAGCCCCAGCATTTT. Translation: CASSVGQGQPQHF.

The chain recombines TRBV11-2 with TRBJ2-1, with 8 bases identical to TRBD2. The CDR3 runs to 15 residues. The V gene's germline CDR1 is SGHAT and CDR2 FQNNGV. The junction had 3 bases not matched to a gene; V was cut back by 3 bases and J by 2 bases. The DNA for the CDR3 is TGTGCCAGCAGCTTGGACGGGAGGGCCTACAATGAGCAGTTCTTC. Translating it yields CASSLDGRAYNEQFF.

J is TRBJ1-1 and V is TRBV5-1, with D maybe TRBD1 (6 bases). CDR1 and CDR2 (germline): SGHRS, YFSETQ. V was cut by 0 bases and J by 5 bases, with 17 bases left in between. The CDR3 is 16 residues long. The CDR3, as DNA: TGCGCCAGCAGCTTGGTACAGGGTCGACAAGGGACTGAAGCTTTCTTT. Protein product: CASSLVQGRQGTEAFF.

This chain uses TRBV2 with TRBJ2-2; 7 bases agree with TRBD2. CDR1 and CDR2 from the germline V gene are SNHLY and FYNNEI. The length of the CDR3 is 15 residues. J gave up 3 bases and V 3 bases, and 4 bases lay outside the gene matches. The CDR3 reads CASSDGGSYTGELFF. The DNA for the CDR3 is TGTGCCAGCAGTGATGGCGGGAGTTACACCGGGGAGCTGTTTTTT.

V gene TRBV2 combines with J gene TRBJ2-5; tentatively, D is TRBD2 (5 bases). V shed 6 bases and J shed 5 bases, with 13 bases lying between them. CDR3 length: 13 amino acids. Germline CDR1 reads SNHLY; CDR2 reads FYNNEI. CDR3 in DNA: TGTGCCAGCAGAACCGGGGTAGGGGAGACCCAGTACTTC. Translating gives CASRTGVGETQYF.

The chain has TRBV5-1 and TRBJ1-4; no clear D gene. Germline V gene data show CDR1 as SGHRS and CDR2 as YFSETQ. V lost 0 bases to trimming and J lost 4 bases, with 7 bases between them. The CDR3 sequence is 14 residues long. CDR3 sequence reads: CASSLGGNNEKLFF. CDR3 sequence (DNA): TGCGCCAGCAGCTTGGGAGGGAATAATGAAAAACTGTTTTTT.

The rearrangement links TRBV11-2 to TRBJ2-5; D may be TRBD1 (6 bases). The V end was cut by 3 bases, the J end by 2 bases, with 7 bases between. From germline, CDR1 is SGHAT and CDR2 FQNNGV. The CDR3 is 13 residues long. DNA of the CDR3: TGTGCCAGCAGCTTCAGGGGACAAGAGACCCAGTACTTC. Its protein is CASSFRGQETQYF.

The rearrangement links TRBV9 to TRBJ2-7; 9 bases agree with TRBD2. From germline, CDR1 is SGDLS and CDR2 YYNGEE. CDR3 length equals 14 residues. V was clipped by 4 bases and J by 4 bases; unmatched bases: 6. In DNA form, the CDR3 reads TGTGCCAGCAGCTCTAGCGGGAATGCTTACGAGCAGTACTTC. Its translation: CASSSSGNAYEQYF.

The chain has TRBV28 and TRBJ2-2; TRBD2 agrees at 11 bases. The CDR3 runs to 17 residues. V dropped 1 base and J dropped 4; count of bases not matched to a gene: 5. Germline loops: CDR1 MDHEN, CDR2 SYDVKM. This CDR3 is CASSLSRLAGLTGELFF. The CDR3 nucleotides are TGTGCCAGCAGTTTATCGAGACTAGCGGGACTCACCGGGGAGCTGTTTTTT. The complete variable domain, with remaining parts taken from reference TRBV28 and TRBJ2-2, reads DVKVTQSSRYLVKRTGEKVFLECVQDMDHENMFWYRQDPGLGLRLIYFSYDVKMKEKGDIPEGYSVSREKKERFSLILESASTNQTSMYLCASSLSRLAGLTGELFFGEGSRLTVL.

The chain employs TRBV28 and TRBJ2-1; D not resolved. Trimming stripped 4 bases from V and 1 base from J, with 11 bases between. Germline V CDR1 and CDR2: MDHEN, SYDVKM. This CDR3 is 15 amino acids long. Here the CDR3 DNA reads TGTGCCAGCAGTTCTATTTACGGTTCCTACAATGAGCAGTTCTTC. Amino acid sequence: CASSSIYGSYNEQFF.

The chain couples TRBV5-6 to TRBJ2-2, with D perhaps TRBD1 (6 bases). This CDR3 region has 16 residues. V was pared by 0 bases and J by 2 bases, with 11 bases between. The germline V gene has CDR1 SGHDT and CDR2 YYEEEE. The CDR3: CASSLAGRGNTGELFF. CDR3 DNA: TGTGCCAGCAGCTTGGCGGGCAGGGGAAACACCGGGGAGCTGTTTTTT.

The chain employs TRBV5-1 and TRBJ1-2; 7 nucleotides match TRBD1. With V trimmed by 4 bases and J by 8 bases, 14 bases remained unmatched. This CDR3 has 15 residues. Germline V gene data show CDR1 as SGHRS and CDR2 as YFSETQ. The CDR3: CASSLVAGGNLGYTF. The CDR3 DNA sequence: TGCGCCAGCAGCCTCGTGGCAGGGGGAAACTTGGGCTACACCTTC. The whole variable domain, filled in from reference TRBV5-1 and TRBJ1-2, reads KAGVTQTPRYLIKTRGQQVTLSCSPISGHRSVSWYQQTPGQGLQFLFEYFSETQRNKGNFPGRFSGRQFSNSRSEMNVSTLELGDSALYLCASSLVAGGNLGYTFGSGTRLTVV.

The V call is TRBV27, the J call TRBJ1-2; TRBD1 aligns across 12 bases. The CDR3 spans 17 residues. The V gene end was trimmed by 1 base and the J gene end by 1 base; junction bases not matched to a gene: 4. Germline V gene sequence: CDR1 MNHEY, CDR2 SMNVEV (reference sequence). CDR3 protein: CASSLWGQGALNYGYTF. Here the CDR3 DNA reads TGTGCCAGCAGTTTATGGGGACAGGGGGCCCTTAACTATGGCTACACCTTC.

V is TRBV9 and J is TRBJ2-2, with D possibly being TRBD2 (6 bases). The germline V gene has CDR1 SGDLS and CDR2 YYNGEE. The CDR3 is 17 amino acids. V dropped 3 bases and J dropped 4 bases, with 19 bases sitting between them. The CDR3 DNA is TGTGCCAGCAGCGCCGCCAGACTAGGCCTCTTCACCGGGGAGCTGTTTTTT. Its protein is CASSAARLGLFTGELFF.

The chain links TRBV7-2 to TRBJ1-2; a possible D gene is TRBD1 (5 bases). The V end was cut by 1 base, the J end by 0 bases, with 6 bases between. Germline V lookup: CDR1 SGHTA, CDR2 FQGNSA. This CDR3 comprises 14 residues. DNA for the CDR3: TGTGCCAGCAGCTTAGAGGGGACTAACTATGGCTACACCTTC. Amino acid sequence: CASSLEGTNYGYTF.

This rearrangement joins TRBV27 to TRBJ2-7; 9 bases match TRBD1. Trimming removed 5 bases from V and 6 bases from J; junction bases left unmatched: 11. The CDR3 is 15 amino acids. Germline assignment: CDR1 MNHEY and CDR2 SMNVEV (reference sequence). CDR3 residues: CASSPLTGGSGEQYF. The CDR3 DNA reads TGTGCCAGCAGTCCGCTAACAGGGGGCTCGGGCGAGCAGTACTTC.

This chain uses TRBV19 with TRBJ1-2, with D unclear. CDR1 is LNHDA, CDR2 SQIVND, per germline (reference sequence). This CDR3 has 13 residues. V was cut by 2 bases and J by 8 bases, with 12 bases left in between. The CDR3 region has the DNA TGTGCCAGTAGTATATCGGGGAGACGCGGCTACACCTTC. It specifies CASSISGRRGYTF.

The rearrangement joins TRBV7-2 to TRBJ2-3; 12 nucleotides match TRBD2. The V gene end was trimmed by 5 bases and the J gene end by 3 bases; junction bases not matched to a gene: 9. This CDR3 region has 17 residues. From germline, CDR1 is SGHTA and CDR2 FQGNSA. The CDR3 DNA reads as TGTGCCAGCAGCCCCCGTAAGCTAGCGGGAGGGACAGATACGCAGTATTTT. Its protein product is CASSPRKLAGGTDTQYF.

This chain uses TRBV28 with TRBJ1-5, with no clear D. Germline V gene lookup returns CDR1 MDHEN and CDR2 SYDVKM. V lost 6 bases, J lost 1 base, and 13 bases lay in between. The CDR3 contains 15 residues. The CDR3 is CASSVGGLSNQPQHF. The CDR3 DNA reads as TGTGCCAGCAGCGTAGGAGGGTTGAGCAATCAGCCCCAGCATTTT.

CDR3: CASSAGQVGGLTKETQYF. CDR3 nucleotide sequence: TGCGCCAGCAGCGCTGGACAGGTGGGGGGCCTGACTAAAGAGACCCAGTACTTC. V is TRBV5-1 and J is TRBJ2-5; tentatively, D is TRBD1 (7 bases). Trimming removed 4 bases from V and 3 bases from J, with 25 bases in between. Germline values: CDR1 SGHRS, CDR2 YFSETQ. CDR3 length: 18 residues.

The chain combines TRBV28 with TRBJ1-3; 7 bases are shared with TRBD1. The J segment lost 7 bases and the V segment lost 6 bases, leaving 9 bases of the junction unmatched. The CDR3 length is 14 residues. CDR1 and CDR2 from the germline V gene are MDHEN and SYDVKM. DNA for the CDR3: TGTGCCAGCAGGTCAGGGGGTCTGGGGAACACCATATATTTT. Translation gives CASRSGGLGNTIYF.

This clone is deemed medium-sized. This chain joins TRBV11-3 and TRBJ2-7; perhaps TRBD2 as D (5 bases). V was shortened by 1 base and J by 2 bases, with 15 bases between the two germline ends. CDR3 length equals 16 residues. Germline CDR1 reads SGHNT; CDR2 reads YENEEA. The CDR3 DNA follows: TGTGCCAGCAGCTTAGGGTTTGGGCAGGAGGCCTACGAGCAGTACTTC. Translation: CASSLGFGQEAYEQYF.

The chain combines TRBV5-5 with TRBJ2-1; TRBD2 aligns across 11 bases. Germline CDR1 reads SGHKS; CDR2 reads YYEKEE (reference sequence). After removal of 3 bases from V and 2 bases from J, the junction contained 1 base not matched to a gene. CDR3 length equals 15 residues. The CDR3 DNA reads as TGTGCCAGCAGCTCGGGACTAGCGGCCTACAATGAGCAGTTCTTC. This encodes CASSSGLAAYNEQFF.

The chain couples TRBV28 to TRBJ1-5; unclear D gene. Looked up from germline, CDR1 is MDHEN and CDR2 is SYDVKM. The germline V and J ends were trimmed by 4 bases and 3 bases, with 7 bases remaining between them. The CDR3 totals 13 residues. The DNA of the CDR3 is TGTGCCAGCAGTTCCGGGAACAATCAGCCCCAGCATTTT. It is translated as CASSSGNNQPQHF.

This chain links TRBV7-9 with TRBJ1-1, with D perhaps matching TRBD1 (6 bases). This CDR3 region has 15 residues. Trimming took 5 bases from V and 0 from J, leaving 13 bases between them. Germline CDR1 is SEHNR and CDR2 is FQNEAQ (reference sequence). The CDR3 loop is CASSPRTDMNTEAFF. DNA of the CDR3: TGTGCCAGCAGCCCCCGGACAGATATGAACACTGAAGCTTTCTTT.